This entry is about one T cell receptor beta chain. The target antigen is unknown. The V end lost 4 bases, the J end lost 9 bases, and 13 bases lay between the germline ends. Germline-derived CDR1 and CDR2 are MDHEN and SYDVKM. The CDR3 length is 12 residues. Sequencing was performed with immunoSEQ multiplex PCR; in TCRdb, only in-frame clones are kept and a portion is missing. The top ten clones hold approximately 10% of a sample with approximately 130,000 clones, 80% to 90% of them seen once. This record comes from a study of T cell responses to AZD1222 COVID-19 vaccine. Notes on the study in general: The study sampled repertoires only after the peak T cell response.

The TCR was taken from an adult in good health. V gene TRBV28 combines with J gene TRBJ2-7, with a possible D match to TRBD2 (6 bases). The starting material was peripheral blood, obtained on day 0 of MenACWY control vaccination. This CDR3 is CASSSGLPLQYF. The CDR3 nucleotides are TGTGCCAGCAGTTCGGGACTCCCTCTGCAGTACTTC.